The source of this T cell receptor (beta chain) is a study of cytomegalovirus exposure and HLA in healthy donors (dated by TCRdb to the late 2010s). About the full investigation: According to an earlier analysis of 550 to 700 of the donors, about 179 million T cells yielded 90 million to 140 million unique TCR beta sequences and approximately 300 Gb of sequence data. Class I and class II HLA loci were covered by the typing at four-digit resolution. Among around 400 genotyped donors of the cohort, an average of approximately 200,000 unique TCR beta nucleotide sequences was sequenced per donor, of which roughly 17% were non-productive. Several DR-DQ haplotypes were treated as single units for association and clustering because of strong linkage in the cohort. The study aimed to test whether signatures of past pathogen exposure could be identified by cataloging public T cell receptors. Roughly 300 gigabases of sequencing data and 70 million to 85 million unique TCR sequences were included in an early release covering 500 to 750 HLA-typed donors. Among the approximately 400 genotyped donors, more than 70% belonged to the genetic ancestry cluster associated with self-reported Caucasian donors. All discovery cohort repertoires had been generated on a single sequencing platform. The number of typed donors differed by locus: 629-630 for A, B, C, DRB1 and DQB1; approximately 530 for DQA1; fewer than 610 for DPA1; and around 470 for DPB1. In the later analysis, no new phenotypic data were used to find candidate immune exposures; instead, reliance was placed on TCR beta sequences and their occurrence across donors. To study patterns of TCR occurrence, a later analysis re-analyzed previously published TCR beta repertoires from 650 to 750 donors and added high-resolution HLA genotyping. Donor age, sex, ethnicity and CMV serostatus were compiled together with the repertoire data. High-throughput TCR immunosequencing, statistical association of individual TCRs with disease status, and machine learning were combined to predict cytomegalovirus infection status. Genome-wide SNP genotypes for about 60% of the roughly 670 donors were used in a later genetic analysis, which treated that subset as a discovery cohort. The study profiled the T cell repertoires of hundreds of subjects by immunosequencing and related them to cytomegalovirus serostatus. An earlier analysis of around 580 of the donors used high-throughput TCR beta sequencing to judge whether each TCR beta V gene segment behaved as functional or pseudogenic. In addition to the first cohort of about 650 subjects, a separate validation cohort of approximately 120 different subjects was used. General findings and caveats noted by the study authors: The classifier was reported to diagnose cytomegalovirus status with high specificity and sensitivity in both the original cohort and the validation cohort. Most CMV-associated TCR beta chains appeared to be HLA-restricted in a later analysis, and the HLA associations seemed to be driven largely by CMV exposure. The study listed 150 to 200 TCR beta chains as associated with cytomegalovirus. According to a later analysis, TCR association rates differed among HLA loci, with DRB1 alleles showing the most associated TCRs and HLA-C alleles showing the fewest. Linkage disequilibrium might explain the correlated functional status among segregating V segments, but an unknown experimental factor could not be ruled out. In vitro tests confirmed that a few of the cytomegalovirus-associated TCR beta chains recognize cytomegalovirus antigens. Because the 87-base-pair reads could not distinguish some IMGT-functional V segments, including TRBV6-2 and TRBV6-3, those segments were excluded. Across donors, most TCR sequences were observed very rarely, whereas some public TCRs were present in many individuals. A group of highly shared sequence variants was considered likely to be a technical artifact of the sequencing pipeline. In a later analysis, 15,000 to 20,000 TCR beta sequences were associated with specific HLA alleles at a false discovery rate of 0.05. A later analysis reported that several top co-occurrence clusters appeared linked to parvovirus B19, influenza, CMV and Epstein-Barr virus. The authors suggested that the approach could potentially be extended to other disease states and immunological phenotypes. An earlier analysis of around 540 of the donors showed that most TCR beta V segments appeared in productive rearrangements either about 87% or about 30% of the time, which broadly matched IMGT annotations. Presence/absence analyses assumed roughly uniform sequencing depth across donors, an assumption that may not hold. Immune exposure information for the cohort was limited to CMV serostatus. In a later genetic analysis, fewer N-insertions in productive TCRs were reported among donors in an Asian-associated ancestry cluster than the 666-donor mean. A later genetic analysis associated a missense DCLRE1C variant with V-gene and J-gene trimming of TCR beta chains, and an independent cohort replicated the association. Roughly 17 rarely observed V segments, including chromosome 9 orphons, were excluded from the earlier analysis of 550 to 700 of the donors because counts were too low. In a later analysis, HLA-associated TCR beta chains showed more clonal expansion and lower generation probabilities than non-associated chains that were equally common. When HLA alleles, especially DR and DQ, strongly co-occurred, TCR associations were difficult to assign to individual alleles. Only TCR beta chains were sequenced in this cohort, and the absence of alpha or paired-chain data limited detectable features. A further reported finding was that TCR beta sequences accurately predicted the HLA-A and HLA-B alleles for most subjects in the first cohort. Because HLA typing was missing for some donors at each locus, association tests included only the typed subset.

Details on this clone: There is no known antigen for this receptor. No base quality information exists; no much larger clone differs at one position.

Its CDR3 holds 14 amino acids, cysteine through phenylalanine. Kept here is only the CDR3 DNA, which spans 42 bases and is read in frame from base 1. After removal of 5 bases from V and 3 bases from J, the junction retains 2 bases not matched to a gene. The germline V gene sets CDR1 to MNHNS and CDR2 to SASEGT. Libraries came from the immunoSEQ multiplex PCR assay. The multiplex PCR relied on a mix of 60 forward primers for TCR Vbeta segments and 13 reverse primers for TCR Jbeta segments. The CDR3 region of rearranged TCR beta genes was amplified from genomic DNA by a multiplex PCR assay. The Illumina HiSeq System was used to sequence the amplified TCR beta libraries as 87-base-pair reads. On the study's bioinformatics: In a later analysis, tens of millions of unique TCR beta chains were counted across the 650 to 750 repertoires, and around 10 million of these chains were shared by at least two donors. Raw reads were error-corrected and collapsed into unique sequences with a nearest-neighbor algorithm that merged closely related sequences to remove PCR and sequencing errors. CDR3 sequences were aligned to IMGT reference sequences to assign V, D and J gene segments. For a sequence to be retained, a match of at least six nucleotides was required to both a V gene segment and a J gene segment. Rearrangements were called productive when the CDR3 lacked stop codons and stayed in frame with V and J; all others were non-productive. CDR3 was defined according to IMGT convention as the region running from the second conserved V-encoded cysteine to the conserved J-encoded phenylalanine. Sequences without an unambiguous match to a single V gene segment were excluded from the earlier analysis of about 630 of the donors. An earlier analysis of about 590 of the donors classified V segments as functional when productive rearrangements were above 56.7% and as segregating when the standard deviation between donors was above 5%. A statistical classification framework was developed to diagnose cytomegalovirus status using the catalog of TCR beta chain sequences. V and J gene assignment, in a later analysis, came from comparing TCR nucleotide sequences with IMGT/GENE-DB human TR gene sequences. In a later analysis, CDR3 sequences and most-parsimonious VDJ recombination scenarios were assigned using the TCRdist pipeline. In a later analysis, each TCR beta chain was defined by its CDR3 amino acid sequence together with its V-gene family, and reads without a unique V-gene family were excluded. A later analysis removed nearly 600 highly shared, low-generation-probability nucleotide sequences to deal with suspected cross-contamination and a sequencing artifact. A later analysis calculated a clonal expansion index for each public chain from normalized within-repertoire ranks of inferred template counts. In a later analysis, generation probabilities were computed using a VDJ recombination model fitted to out-of-frame rearrangements, and the results were checked against IGoR. A later analysis scored TCR-TCR, TCR-HLA and TCR-CMV co-occurrence with hypergeometric tests, applying a repertoire-size bias correction to TCR pairs. False discovery rates were estimated in a later analysis by permuting HLA or CMV assignments 20 times. In a later analysis, co-occurring TCRs were grouped with DBSCAN, and TCRdist sequence similarity was added when clustering was performed within HLA-allele-positive subsets. Repertoires with fewer than 30,000 or more than 120,000 public chains were left out of co-occurrence clustering, as were roughly five repertoires with anomalous nucleotide sharing. Imported from immuneACCESS, the table was reduced by TCRdb to in-frame sequences with V and J called. These copies leave out some clones; in studies compared against another copy, an unresolved V gene accounts for under half, and the cause of the remainder is not known. V and J calls and clone size are those listed in that table; D and trimming were worked out from the DNA. This sample holds approximately 150,000 clones; over 60% were observed only once. The ten largest clones capture 3% of the sample.

The cohort comprised more than 550 healthy bone marrow donors. Cohort members were all nominally healthy when sampled, although unrecorded immune exposures were likely present. The donor was CMV seropositive and belonged to the group of around 300 seropositive cohort members. A peripheral blood sample was collected from each donor, and TCR beta sequencing was performed on peripheral blood mononuclear cells. Genomic DNA extraction from the blood cell samples was performed with the Qiagen DNeasy Blood Extraction Kit. The clonotype comes from a woman in her twenties or thirties in good health and CMV-seropositive. The rearrangement combines TRBV6-1 with TRBJ1-2; TRBD1 fits 11 bases in the junction. What was sequenced was PBMCs. This receptor has the CDR3 CASSRDRGDYGYTF. At the DNA level, the sequence is TGTGCCAGCAGTAGGGACAGGGGGGACTATGGCTACACCTTC.